The 20 T cell receptor beta chains below come from one sample, sequenced in a study of T-cell reconstitution after alpha-beta-depleted transplantation in children. A TCRbeta library incorporating unique molecular identifiers was prepared. TCRdb passed the PCR reads through MiXCR, listing each CDR3 protein once. The sample contains 100,000 to 120,000 distinct CDR3 sequences, under 13% of which appear only once. The sequencing used PBMCs from the stem cell graft donor, collected from the stem cell graft. These receptors were obtained from a human donor who donated a stem cell graft to a child with acute lymphoblastic leukemia.

In this sample, this clonotype turned up many times. The chain employs TRBV18 and TRBJ2-3; D might be TRBD1 or TRBD2, each matching 5 bases. V was pared by 3 bases and J by 6 bases, with 16 bases between. From germline, CDR1 is KGHSH and CDR2 LQKENI. CDR3 size: 15 residues. CDR3 sequence reads: CASSPGTVPRDTQYF. The CDR3, as DNA: TGTGCCAGCTCACCCGGGACCGTCCCTAGGGATACGCAGTATTTT.

J is TRBJ2-7 and V is TRBV30; no clear D gene. The CDR3 sequence is 13 residues long. The germline CDR1 and CDR2 sequences are GTSNPN and SVGIG (reference sequence). With 0 bases removed from V and 2 bases from J, the gap between germline ends came to 8 bases. CDR3 loop: CAWSVRRAYEQYF. The DNA of the CDR3 is TGTGCCTGGAGTGTTCGTAGGGCCTACGAGCAGTACTTC.

This clonotype was seen at least ten times. The V call is TRBV6-2 or TRBV6-3, the J call TRBJ2-5; TRBD2 is a possible D gene (6 bases). This CDR3 has 16 residues. V was shortened by 0 bases and J by 2 bases, with 13 bases between the two germline ends. Germline V CDR1 and CDR2: MNHEY, SVGEGT. The CDR3 nucleotides are TGTGCCAGCAGTTACTCTCCGGGACTGCGACAAGAGACCCAGTACTTC. It specifies CASSYSPGLRQETQYF.

This clonotype showed up many times. This rearrangement joins TRBV5-1 to TRBJ1-2, with TRBD1 matching over 8 bases. CDR1 and CDR2 (germline): SGHRS, YFSETQ. V shed 3 bases, J shed 8 bases, and the junction held 3 bases outside the gene matches. The CDR3 has 12 amino acids. CDR3 in DNA: TGCGCCAGCAGCTGGGACAGGTACGGCTACACCTTC. Encoded protein: CASSWDRYGYTF.

This clonotype was observed at least ten times. This rearrangement joins TRBV27 to TRBJ1-2, with 9 positions matching TRBD1. Per germline, CDR1 MNHEY and CDR2 SMNVEV (reference sequence). CDR3 length: 14 amino acids. V lost 3 bases and J lost 5; bases outside the gene matches: 4. CDR3 amino acids: CASSFSGTGYGYTF. CDR3 in DNA: TGTGCCAGCAGTTTTTCCGGGACAGGGTATGGCTACACCTTC.

This clonotype appeared many times. The chain has TRBV6-5 and TRBJ2-4; TRBD1 matches at 7 bases. This CDR3 has 16 residues. J lost 0 bases, V lost 7 bases, and 9 bases had no gene match. CDR1 and CDR2 from the germline V gene are MNHEY and SVGAGI. The CDR3 loop reads CASTIDRAQAKNIQYF. In nucleotides, the CDR3 is TGTGCCAGCACTATCGACAGGGCCCAAGCCAAAAACATTCAGTACTTC.

This clonotype was recorded many times. The V call is TRBV7-9, the J call TRBJ1-1; 7 nucleotides align to TRBD1. The CDR3 has 17 amino acids. V dropped 3 bases and J dropped 3; count of bases not matched to a gene: 13. Germline values: CDR1 SEHNR, CDR2 FQNEAQ (reference sequence). CDR3 nucleotide sequence: TGTGCCAGCAGCTTGGGAGGGGGCCCCTCGGTCGACACTGAAGCTTTCTTT. Translating it yields CASSLGGGPSVDTEAFF.

On this clonotype itself: The junction departs from the called germline gene at one end, perhaps through a read error. The chain carries TRBV7-7 and TRBJ2-1; D could derive from TRBD1 or TRBD2 (5 bases each). The CDR3 has 12 amino acids. Germline lookup yields CDR1 SSHAT and CDR2 FNYEAQ (reference sequence). The CDR3 reads CASSLEGHGQFF. The CDR3 DNA sequence: TGTGCTAGCAGCTTAGAGGGGCATGGGCAGTTCTTC.

This clonotype has only a few counts. The genes are TRBV20-1 and TRBJ2-1, with TRBD2 matching over 12 bases. Germline CDR1 reads DFQATT; CDR2 reads SNEGSKA (reference sequence). This CDR3 has 15 amino acids. Trimming at V came to 4 bases and at J to 6 bases, leaving 7 bases not matched to a gene. The DNA of the CDR3 is TGCAGTGCTAACCTTCCGGGACTAGCGGGCAATGAGCAGTTCTTC. Amino acid sequence: CSANLPGLAGNEQFF.

This clonotype was observed at least ten times. This rearrangement joins TRBV4-2 to TRBJ1-5; D unresolved. Looked up from germline, CDR1 is LGHNA and CDR2 is YNFKEQ. This CDR3 has 14 residues. V lost 1 base and J lost 8, with 12 bases in between. The CDR3 loop is CASSQGSDAEPQHF. For the CDR3, the DNA is TGTGCCAGCAGCCAAGGATCTGATGCGGAGCCCCAGCATTTT.

This clonotype was seen ten or more times. The gene calls are TRBV29-1 and TRBJ2-5; D may match TRBD1 or TRBD2 (5 bases each). CDR1 and CDR2 from the germline V gene are SQVTM and ANQGSEA. The CDR3 extends over 12 amino acids. The germline V and J ends were trimmed by 4 bases and 5 bases, with 11 bases remaining between them. CDR3: CSVVPGLETQYF. The CDR3 coding sequence is TGCAGCGTTGTCCCGGGGCTGGAGACCCAGTACTTC.

The sample holds many counts of this clonotype. The gene calls are TRBV29-1 and TRBJ1-2; no reliable D call. The V end lost 4 bases, the J end lost 2 bases, and 11 bases lay between the germline ends. The CDR3 length is 13 residues. The germline gives CDR1 SQVTM, CDR2 ANQGSEA. The CDR3 loop is CSVVPVNNYGYTF. The CDR3 nucleotides are TGCAGCGTTGTTCCAGTAAACAACTATGGCTACACCTTC.

This clonotype was observed many times. The CDR3 sequence: CASSQGAARTDTQYF. The CDR3, as DNA: TGTGCCAGCAGCCAAGGGGCAGCCCGCACAGATACGCAGTATTTT. This sequence joins TRBV4-2 and TRBJ2-3; D is unclear. This CDR3 is built from 15 residues. From germline, CDR1 is LGHNA and CDR2 YNFKEQ. Trimming stripped 1 base from V and 1 base from J, with 9 bases between.

This clonotype showed up many times. The chain couples TRBV12-3 or TRBV12-4 to TRBJ1-2; 8 nucleotides align to TRBD1. The CDR3 has 14 amino acids. Trimming cost V 3 bases and J 8 bases; bases outside gene matches: 8. The CDR3 loop reads CASSFSGQGGGYTF. CDR3 nucleotide sequence: TGTGCCAGCAGTTTTTCCGGACAGGGCGGCGGCTACACCTTC.

The table lists this clonotype with many counts. J is TRBJ2-7 and V is TRBV7-9, with D possibly TRBD1 on 6 matching bases. The CDR3 covers 14 residues. Germline CDR1 and CDR2: SEHNR and FQNEAQ (reference sequence). Trimming cost V 5 bases and J 2 bases, with 13 bases left between them. CDR3 DNA: TGTGCCAGCAGCGCCGGGACACCACCCTACGAGCAGTACTTC. The encoded protein is CASSAGTPPYEQYF. Complete variable domain (other parts from reference TRBV7-9 and TRBJ2-7): DTGVSQNPRHKITKRGQNVTFRCDPISEHNRLYWYRQTLGQGPEFLTYFQNEAQLEKSRLLSDRFSAERPKGSFSTLEIQRTEQGDSAMYLCASSAGTPPYEQYFGPGTRLTVT.

V and J are TRBV9 and TRBJ1-5; a weak D match, TRBD1 (6 bases). CDR1 is SGDLS and CDR2 is YYNGEE in the germline V gene. Trimming removed 3 bases from V and 5 bases from J, with 12 bases in between. This CDR3 spans 14 amino acids. The CDR3 bases are TGTGCCAGCAGCGAGGGGGGGGGGCATCAGCCCCAGCATTTT. It translates to CASSEGGGHQPQHF.

Ten or more counts support this clonotype. The chain links TRBV10-1 to TRBJ2-5; 7 bases agree with TRBD1. Germline trimming cut 5 bases from V and 4 bases from J; bases unmatched to any gene: 1. The germline gives CDR1 WNHNN, CDR2 SYGVQD (reference sequence). This CDR3 spans 12 amino acids. Here the CDR3 reads CASSPGGETQYF. The CDR3 region has the DNA TGCGCCAGCAGTCCAGGGGGAGAGACCCAGTACTTC.

This clonotype appeared many times. The chain couples TRBV5-5 to TRBJ2-5, with unresolved D. The germline CDR1 and CDR2 sequences are SGHKS and YYEKEE (reference sequence). V shed 2 bases and J shed 1 base, with 12 bases lying between them. This CDR3 has 15 amino acids. CDR3 sequence: CASSLRVGSQETQYF. The CDR3 DNA reads TGTGCCAGCAGCTTAAGGGTTGGAAGCCAAGAGACCCAGTACTTC.

A note on this clonotype: This may come from a read error, since a much larger clone is one base off. V usage is TRBV27 and J usage is TRBJ2-6, with D uncertain. V shed 2 bases and J shed 2 bases, with 7 bases lying between them. Germline-derived CDR1 and CDR2 are MNHEY and SMNVEV (reference sequence). CDR3 length: 15 residues. CDR3 coding DNA: TGTGCCAGCAGTTTAACATGGACTGGGGCCAACGTCCTGACTTTC. This codes for CASSLTWTGANVLTF.

This clonotype was observed many times. The chain joins TRBV7-2 to TRBJ2-7, with 7 bases matching TRBD2. V lost 2 bases to trimming and J lost 5 bases; unmatched junction nucleotides: 12. The CDR3 consists of 16 residues. CDR1 and CDR2 from the germline V gene are SGHTA and FQGNSA. As DNA, the CDR3 is TGTGCCAGCAGCTTAATCGCGACGGTCGGGGGGAACGAGCAGTACTTC. Translated, it gives CASSLIATVGGNEQYF.